A selection of T cell receptor beta chains follows, all from one sample in a study of blood T cell repertoires in COVID-19. Repertoires were generated with immunoSEQ multiplex PCR, while TCRdb's copy carries only in-frame clones and drops some. The sample records around 400,000 clones, about 89% being singletons. The sample consisted of peripheral blood. The receptors were gathered from a woman aged 60-75 years with COVID-19, enrolled during active disease. Both conserved end residues are part of each CDR3. Fields, in order: V gene, D gene, clone size, J gene, CDR3 protein, CDR3 DNA. The D gene is left open where the match is weak. Part of the rows lack a size; the others show once, few, many or a class for expanded clones.

>TRBV28|NA|NA|TRBJ1-5
CASSLPGTNYQPQHF
TGTGCCAGCAGTCTACCGGGTACAAATTATCAGCCCCAGCATTTT
>TRBV7-3|TRBD1|NA|TRBJ1-6
CASSQTGGNSPLHF
TGTGCCAGCAGCCAAACAGGGGGTAACTCACCCCTCCACTTT
>TRBV19|TRBD1|NA|TRBJ1-1
CASSPQTGVETEAFF
TGTGCCAGTAGTCCCCAAACAGGGGTAGAGACTGAAGCTTTCTTT
>TRBV2|NA|NA|TRBJ2-7
CARRQASAYEQYF
TGTGCCAGGAGACAGGCCTCCGCCTACGAGCAGTACTTC
>TRBV15|NA|NA|TRBJ2-6
CATSRSSGANVLTF
TGTGCCACCAGCAGGTCTTCTGGGGCCAACGTCCTGACTTTC
>TRBV9|TRBD1|NA|TRBJ2-7
CASSVGATGAYEQYF
TGTGCCAGCAGCGTAGGTGCGACAGGGGCCTACGAGCAGTACTTC
>TRBV28|TRBD1|NA|TRBJ1-4
CASSSTGAMHEKLFF
TGTGCCAGCAGTTCGACAGGGGCTATGCATGAAAAACTGTTTTTT
>TRBV6-5|NA|NA|TRBJ1-2
CASSYSGGNYGYTF
TGTGCCAGCAGTTACTCTGGCGGTAACTATGGCTACACCTTC
>TRBV11-1|NA|NA|TRBJ2-2
CASRLGGTGELFF
TGTGCCAGCAGGCTAGGAGGGACCGGGGAGCTGTTTTTT
>TRBV2|TRBD1|once|TRBJ1-1
CASSLTGGTEAFF
TGTGCCAGCAGCCTCACAGGGGGCACTGAAGCTTTCTTT
>TRBV11-2|NA|NA|TRBJ2-5
CASSFVAGAETQYF
TGTGCCAGCAGCTTCGTCGCGGGGGCAGAGACCCAGTACTTC
>TRBV11-2|NA|NA|TRBJ1-3
CASSYLTGRSGNTIYF
TGTGCCAGCAGCTATCTGACAGGTCGCTCTGGAAACACCATATATTTT
>TRBV5-4|NA|NA|TRBJ1-6
CASSKNKGPGTTSPLHF
TGTGCCAGCAGCAAAAACAAGGGGCCAGGGACTACCTCACCCCTCCACTTT
>TRBV9|NA|NA|TRBJ2-1
CASSVGWRGNNEQFF
TGTGCCAGCAGCGTAGGTTGGAGGGGCAACAATGAGCAGTTCTTC
>TRBV5-1|NA|once|TRBJ2-5
CASSSAGETQYF
TGCGCCAGCAGCAGCGCCGGGGAGACCCAGTACTTC
>TRBV3-1/TRBV3-2|NA|NA|TRBJ1-1
CASSLLITGMNTEAFF
TGTGCCAGCAGCCTACTTATCACAGGGATGAACACTGAAGCTTTCTTT
>TRBV28|NA|NA|TRBJ1-4
CASSLHRDLFF
TGTGCCAGCAGTTTACACAGGGATCTGTTTTTT